This T cell receptor (beta chain) derives from a study of T-cell memory formation after mild COVID-19 (dated by TCRdb to about 2021). Regarding the research as a whole: TCR sequence clusters from the two donors were found to be largely donor specific. T-cell clones expanding and contracting after mild COVID-19 in a couple of donors were tracked by longitudinal TCRalpha and TCRbeta repertoire sequencing. The cohort was made up of two young adult volunteers, one female and one male, who were previously healthy. The paper as a whole reports these results and caveats: Some responding clones were detected in pre-infection memory, suggesting pre-existing cross-reactive memory T cells joined the SARS-CoV-2 response. Clones contracting from day 15 to 85 had balanced CD4/CD8 phenotypes, while a second wave expanding from day 15 to 37 was biased towards CD4+. Only a couple of mild cases were covered by the study, and larger cohorts that include severe cases with pre-infection samples were considered necessary. SARS-CoV-2 specificity was not confirmed for the second-wave clones peaking on day 37. Contracting CD4+ clones were found mainly in CM and EM memory subsets, while CD8+ clones were enriched in EMRA.

The CDR3 runs 15 residues from the cysteine to the phenylalanine. The read is trimmed to its CDR3 DNA, 45 bases read in frame from base 1. In the germline V gene, CDR1 corresponds to LGHNA and CDR2 to YNFKEQ. For this chain, trimming is 5 bases at the V end and 2 bases at the J end, and the number of junction bases without a gene match is 6. PBMCs were isolated by Ficoll-Paque density gradient centrifugation. This clonotype appeared a few times. Its antigen remains unidentified. The input lacks base qualities; no much larger clone sits a single base away. The sequencer was an Illumina NovaSeq 6000. TCRalpha and TCRbeta cDNA libraries were built by 5'RACE with constant-segment primers, adding sample barcodes and unique molecular identifiers. Trizol reagent was used to extract RNA from every sample. Library amplification was performed in two PCR steps, and a second sample barcode and Illumina TruSeq adapters were introduced in the second step. Sequencing of libraries was performed on an Illumina NovaSeq with 2 x 150 bp paired-end reads. The authors processed their data as follows. The reads were demultiplexed and collapsed into UMI-guided consensus sequences using migec v1.2.7. Using mixcr v2.1.11, UMI consensuses were aligned to TRA and TRB V and J templates and then assembled into clonotypes. A clonotype was counted as expanded or contracted only when both edgeR and NoisET called the clonotype significant, with the noise models trained on biological replicates. For edgeR calls, the thresholds were a false discovery rate-adjusted p below 0.01 and a log2 fold-change of 1. PCA with hierarchical clustering of max-normalized trajectories of the 1000 most abundant clonotypes was used as exploratory dynamics analysis. The CD4 or CD8 phenotype of responding clones was assigned using the separately sequenced CD4+ and CD8+ repertoires. TCRdb reanalyzed the raw reads on its own, using fastp at Q25 for trimming and MiXCR for clone calling, and kept in-frame beta chains. Identical CDR3 proteins give one entry, which carries the most common genes and DNA. These V and J calls rely on TCRdb rather than the paper's analysis. The sample table holds about 180,000 distinct CDR3 sequences, of which about 18% were seen once. The ten most abundant clones make up roughly 4.3% of the sample.

The receptor chain draws on TRBV4-2 and TRBJ2-3, with 8 junctional bases fitting TRBD1. Sample: PBMCs or a T cell subset sorted from them (not recorded which). The clonotype was recovered from a man between 18 and 35 years old who had mild COVID-19 (a few samples of this study predate the infection). The sample titles of this study are shuffled in the database, so cell type and time point are left out; the donor was told from shared clones. CDR3 sequence: CASSGQDRATDTQYF. The DNA is as follows: TGTGCCAGCAGCGGGCAGGACAGGGCCACAGATACGCAGTATTTT.